This TCR beta chain was identified during a study of CD8+ T cells in alopecia areata. Treatment reported: oral pan-JAK inhibitor, 5-10 mg twice daily. Patients with alopecia areata provided lesional scalp punch biopsies as well as peripheral blood. This CDR3 has 17 residues. Germline V CDR1 and CDR2: SGHRS, YFSETQ. With V trimmed by 0 bases and J by 3 bases, 9 bases remained unmatched. It was cDNA, reverse transcribed from extracted RNA, that served as the sequencing template. Assay: immunoSEQ multiplex PCR; the TCRdb copy retains only in-frame clones and omits some. The sample carries around 180,000 clones, around 60% recorded once.

The TCR comes from a human donor with alopecia areata. The V gene is TRBV5-1, the J gene TRBJ2-7, with 10 bases that match TRBD1. This specimen was CD4+ T cells sorted from blood, taken at approximately week 49, from a patient treated with tofacitinib. The CDR3 bases are TGCGCCAGCAGCTTGGCCGGGACAGGGGCCGCCCTCTACGAGCAGTACTTC. It translates to CASSLAGTGAALYEQYF.